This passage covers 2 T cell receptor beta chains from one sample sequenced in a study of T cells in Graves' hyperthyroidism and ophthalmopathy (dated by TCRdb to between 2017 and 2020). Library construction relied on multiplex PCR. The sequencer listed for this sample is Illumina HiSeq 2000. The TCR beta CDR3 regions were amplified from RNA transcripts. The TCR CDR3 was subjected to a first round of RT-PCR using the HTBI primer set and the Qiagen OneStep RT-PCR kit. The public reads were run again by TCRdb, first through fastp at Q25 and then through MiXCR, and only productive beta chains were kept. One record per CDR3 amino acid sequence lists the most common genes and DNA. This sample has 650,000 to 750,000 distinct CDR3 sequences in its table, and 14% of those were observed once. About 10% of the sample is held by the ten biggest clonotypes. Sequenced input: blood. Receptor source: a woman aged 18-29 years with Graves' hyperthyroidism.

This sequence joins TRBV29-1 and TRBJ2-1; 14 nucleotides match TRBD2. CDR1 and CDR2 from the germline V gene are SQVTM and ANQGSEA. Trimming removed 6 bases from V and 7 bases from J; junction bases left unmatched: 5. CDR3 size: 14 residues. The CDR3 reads CSVRTSGRWNEQFF. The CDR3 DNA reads TGCAGCGTGAGGACTAGCGGGAGGTGGAATGAGCAGTTCTTC.

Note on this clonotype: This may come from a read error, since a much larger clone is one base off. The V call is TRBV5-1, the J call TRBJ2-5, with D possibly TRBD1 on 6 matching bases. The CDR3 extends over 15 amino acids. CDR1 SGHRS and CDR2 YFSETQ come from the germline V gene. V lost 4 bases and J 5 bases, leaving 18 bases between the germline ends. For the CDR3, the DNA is TGCGCCAGCAGCCTAGGGGTTGGGGGCTGGGAGACCCAGTACTTC. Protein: CASSLGVGGWETQYF.